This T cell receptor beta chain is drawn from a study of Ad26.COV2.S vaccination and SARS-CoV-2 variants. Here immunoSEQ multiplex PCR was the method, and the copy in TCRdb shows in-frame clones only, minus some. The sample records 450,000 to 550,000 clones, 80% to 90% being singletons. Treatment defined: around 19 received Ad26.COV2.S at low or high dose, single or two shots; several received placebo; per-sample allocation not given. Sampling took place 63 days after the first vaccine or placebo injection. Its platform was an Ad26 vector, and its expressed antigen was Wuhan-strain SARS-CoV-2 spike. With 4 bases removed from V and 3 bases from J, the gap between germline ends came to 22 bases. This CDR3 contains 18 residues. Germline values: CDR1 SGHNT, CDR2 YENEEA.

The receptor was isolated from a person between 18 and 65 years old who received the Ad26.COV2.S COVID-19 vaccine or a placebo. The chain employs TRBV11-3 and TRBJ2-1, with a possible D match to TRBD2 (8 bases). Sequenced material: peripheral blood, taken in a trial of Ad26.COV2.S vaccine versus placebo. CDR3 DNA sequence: TGTGCCAGCAGCTCCCCACAGGGGTCGAGCGGGAGCTACAATGAGCAGTTCTTC. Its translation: CASSSPQGSSGSYNEQFF.